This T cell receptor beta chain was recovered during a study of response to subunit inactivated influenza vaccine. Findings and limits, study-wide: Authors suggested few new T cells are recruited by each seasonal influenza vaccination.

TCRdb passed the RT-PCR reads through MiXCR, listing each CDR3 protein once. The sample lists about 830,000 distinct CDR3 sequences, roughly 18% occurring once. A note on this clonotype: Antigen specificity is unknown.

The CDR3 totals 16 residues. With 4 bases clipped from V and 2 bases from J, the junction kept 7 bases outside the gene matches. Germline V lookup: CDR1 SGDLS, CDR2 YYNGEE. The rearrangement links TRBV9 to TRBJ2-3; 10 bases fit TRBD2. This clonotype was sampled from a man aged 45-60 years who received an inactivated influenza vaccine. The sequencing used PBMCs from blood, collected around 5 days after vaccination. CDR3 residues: CASSPHLAGATDTQYF. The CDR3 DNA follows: TGTGCCAGCAGCCCCCATCTAGCGGGGGCCACAGATACGCAGTATTTT.